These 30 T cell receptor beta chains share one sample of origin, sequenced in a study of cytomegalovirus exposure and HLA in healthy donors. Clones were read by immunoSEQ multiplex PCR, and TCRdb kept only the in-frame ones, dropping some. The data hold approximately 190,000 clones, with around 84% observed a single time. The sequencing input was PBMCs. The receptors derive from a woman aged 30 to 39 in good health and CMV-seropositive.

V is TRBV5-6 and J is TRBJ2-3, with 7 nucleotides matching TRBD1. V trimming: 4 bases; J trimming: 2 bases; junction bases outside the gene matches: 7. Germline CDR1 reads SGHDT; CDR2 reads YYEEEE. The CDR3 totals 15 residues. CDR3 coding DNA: TGTGCCAGCAGCCCACAGGGGAGAAACACAGATACGCAGTATTTT. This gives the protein CASSPQGRNTDTQYF.

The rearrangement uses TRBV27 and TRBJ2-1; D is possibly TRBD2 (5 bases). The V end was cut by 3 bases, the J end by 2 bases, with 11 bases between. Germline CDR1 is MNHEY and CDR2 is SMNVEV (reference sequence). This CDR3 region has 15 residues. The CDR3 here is CASSFSGLAYNEQFF. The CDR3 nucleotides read TGTGCCAGCAGTTTTTCGGGATTGGCCTACAATGAGCAGTTCTTC.

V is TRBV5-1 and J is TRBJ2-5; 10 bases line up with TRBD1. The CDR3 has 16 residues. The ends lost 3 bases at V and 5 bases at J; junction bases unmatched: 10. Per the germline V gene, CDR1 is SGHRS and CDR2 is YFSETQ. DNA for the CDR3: TGCGCCAGCAGCTCACGAGGACAGGGGGTATCGGAGACCCAGTACTTC. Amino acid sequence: CASSSRGQGVSETQYF.

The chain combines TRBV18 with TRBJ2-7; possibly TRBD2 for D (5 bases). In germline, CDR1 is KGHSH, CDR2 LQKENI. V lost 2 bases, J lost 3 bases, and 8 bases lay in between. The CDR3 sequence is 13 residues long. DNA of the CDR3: TGTGCCAGCTCACCATCTAGCATCTACGAGCAGTACTTC. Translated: CASSPSSIYEQYF.

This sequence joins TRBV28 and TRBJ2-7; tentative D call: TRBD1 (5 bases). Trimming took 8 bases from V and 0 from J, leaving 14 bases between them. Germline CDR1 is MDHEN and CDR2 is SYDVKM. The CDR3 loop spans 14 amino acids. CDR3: CASARQLFSYEQYF. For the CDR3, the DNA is TGTGCCAGCGCCCGACAGTTATTCTCCTACGAGCAGTACTTC.

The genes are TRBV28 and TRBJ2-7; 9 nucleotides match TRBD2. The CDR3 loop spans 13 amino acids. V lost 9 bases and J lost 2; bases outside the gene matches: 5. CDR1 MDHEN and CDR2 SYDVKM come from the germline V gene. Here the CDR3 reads CASIAGATYEQYF. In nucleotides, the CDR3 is TGTGCCAGTATAGCGGGAGCGACCTACGAGCAGTACTTC.

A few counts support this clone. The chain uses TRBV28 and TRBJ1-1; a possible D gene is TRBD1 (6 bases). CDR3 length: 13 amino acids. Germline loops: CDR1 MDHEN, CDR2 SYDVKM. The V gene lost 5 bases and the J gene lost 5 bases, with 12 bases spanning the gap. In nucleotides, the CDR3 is TGTGCCAGCAGTACAGGGATGAGAACTGAAGCTTTCTTT. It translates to CASSTGMRTEAFF. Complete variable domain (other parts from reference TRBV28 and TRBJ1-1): DVKVTQSSRYLVKRTGEKVFLECVQDMDHENMFWYRQDPGLGLRLIYFSYDVKMKEKGDIPEGYSVSREKKERFSLILESASTNQTSMYLCASSTGMRTEAFFGQGTRLTVV.

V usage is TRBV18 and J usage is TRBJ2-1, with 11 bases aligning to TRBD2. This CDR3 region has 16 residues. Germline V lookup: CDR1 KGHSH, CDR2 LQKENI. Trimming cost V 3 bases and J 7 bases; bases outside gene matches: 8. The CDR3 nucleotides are TGTGCCAGCTCACCCCTCCCACGGACTAGCGGGAATGAGCAGTTCTTC. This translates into CASSPLPRTSGNEQFF.

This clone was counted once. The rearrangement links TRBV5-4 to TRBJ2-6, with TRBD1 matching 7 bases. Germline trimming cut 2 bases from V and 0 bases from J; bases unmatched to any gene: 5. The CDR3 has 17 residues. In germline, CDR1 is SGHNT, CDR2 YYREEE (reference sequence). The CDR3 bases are TGTGCCAGCAGCTTCCCGACAGGGAGCTCTGGGGCCAACGTCCTGACTTTC. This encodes CASSFPTGSSGANVLTF. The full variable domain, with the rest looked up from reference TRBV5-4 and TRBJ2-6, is ETGVTQSPTHLIKTRGQQVTLRCSSQSGHNTVSWYQQALGQGPQFIFQYYREEENGRGNFPPRFSGLQFPNYSSELNVNALELDDSALYLCASSFPTGSSGANVLTFGAGSRLTVL.

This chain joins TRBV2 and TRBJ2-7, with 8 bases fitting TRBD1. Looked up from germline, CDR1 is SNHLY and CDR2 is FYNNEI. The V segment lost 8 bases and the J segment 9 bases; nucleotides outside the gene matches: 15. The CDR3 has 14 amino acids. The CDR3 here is CASLGQGQEYLQYF. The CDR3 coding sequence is TGTGCCAGCCTTGGGCAGGGACAGGAGTATCTGCAGTACTTC.

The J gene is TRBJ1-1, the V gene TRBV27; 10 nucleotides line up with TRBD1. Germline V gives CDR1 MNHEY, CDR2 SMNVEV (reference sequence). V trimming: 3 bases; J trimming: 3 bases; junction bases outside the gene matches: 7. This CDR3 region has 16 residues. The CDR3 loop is CASSLRRGTGDTEAFF. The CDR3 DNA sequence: TGTGCCAGCAGTTTGCGTCGAGGGACAGGGGACACTGAAGCTTTCTTT.

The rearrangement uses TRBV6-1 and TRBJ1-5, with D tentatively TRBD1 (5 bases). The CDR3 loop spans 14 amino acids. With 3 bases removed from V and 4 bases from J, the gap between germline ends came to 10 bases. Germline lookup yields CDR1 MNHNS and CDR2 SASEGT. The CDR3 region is CASSDRQINQPQHF. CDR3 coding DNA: TGTGCCAGCAGTGATCGACAGATTAATCAGCCCCAGCATTTT.

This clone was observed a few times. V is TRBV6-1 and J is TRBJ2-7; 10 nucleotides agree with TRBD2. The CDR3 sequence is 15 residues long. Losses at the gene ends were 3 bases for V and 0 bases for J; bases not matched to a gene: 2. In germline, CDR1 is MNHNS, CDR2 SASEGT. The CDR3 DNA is TGTGCCAGCAGTGACAGGACTAGCGGCTCCTACGAGCAGTACTTC. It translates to CASSDRTSGSYEQYF.

The CDR3 spells CASSRLAGTGELFF. CDR3 coding DNA: TGTGCCAGTAGTAGACTAGCGGGGACCGGGGAGCTGTTTTTT. The genes are TRBV19 and TRBJ2-2; 11 bases align to TRBD2. V dropped 4 bases and J dropped 5; count of bases not matched to a gene: 0. CDR3 length: 14 amino acids. Germline V gives CDR1 LNHDA, CDR2 SQIVND (reference sequence). Looking up the rest from reference TRBV19 and TRBJ2-2 gives the full variable domain: DGGITQSPKYLFRKEGQNVTLSCEQNLNHDAMYWYRQDPGQGLRLIYYSQIVNDFQKGDIAEGYSVSREKKESFPLTVTSAQKNPTAFYLCASSRLAGTGELFFGEGSRLTVL.

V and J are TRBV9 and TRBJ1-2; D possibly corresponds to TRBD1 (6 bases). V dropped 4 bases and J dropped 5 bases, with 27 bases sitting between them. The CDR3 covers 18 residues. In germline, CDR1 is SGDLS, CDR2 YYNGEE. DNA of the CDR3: TGTGCCAGCAGCCTAACCTCGACAGGCTCCCGATCGTCATATGGCTACACCTTC. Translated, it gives CASSLTSTGSRSSYGYTF. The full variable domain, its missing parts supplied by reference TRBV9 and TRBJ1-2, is DSGVTQTPKHLITATGQRVTLRCSPRSGDLSVYWYQQSLDQGLQFLIQYYNGEERAKGNILERFSAQQFPDLHSELNLSSLELGDSALYFCASSLTSTGSRSSYGYTFGSGTRLTVV.

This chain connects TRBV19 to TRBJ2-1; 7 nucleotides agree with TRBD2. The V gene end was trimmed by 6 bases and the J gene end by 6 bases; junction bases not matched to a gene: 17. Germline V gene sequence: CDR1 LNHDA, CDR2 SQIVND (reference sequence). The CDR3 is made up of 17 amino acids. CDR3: CASSTNPLGDYSNEQFF. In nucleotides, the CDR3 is TGTGCCAGTAGCACCAACCCTCTAGGGGACTACAGCAATGAGCAGTTCTTC.

As DNA, the CDR3 is TGTGCCAGCAGCTCACAGAGAATAAAGGACAATGAGCAGTTCTTC. Amino acids: CASSSQRIKDNEQFF. This chain joins TRBV7-2 and TRBJ2-1; D unresolved. Trimming left V 4 bases short and J 5 bases short, with 15 bases between. The CDR3 covers 15 residues. CDR1 is SGHTA and CDR2 is FQGNSA in the germline V gene.

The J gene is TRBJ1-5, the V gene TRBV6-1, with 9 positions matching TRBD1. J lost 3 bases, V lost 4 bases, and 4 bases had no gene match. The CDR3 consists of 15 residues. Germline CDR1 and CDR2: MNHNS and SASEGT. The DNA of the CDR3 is TGTGCCAGCAGTGGAGGGACAGGGATCAATCAGCCCCAGCATTTT. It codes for CASSGGTGINQPQHF.

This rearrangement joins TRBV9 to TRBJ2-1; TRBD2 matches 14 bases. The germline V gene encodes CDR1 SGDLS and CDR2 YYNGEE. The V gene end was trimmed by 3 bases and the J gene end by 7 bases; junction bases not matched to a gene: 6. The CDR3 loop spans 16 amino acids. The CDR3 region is CASSDSGLAGVNEQFF. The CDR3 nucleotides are TGTGCCAGCAGCGACTCGGGACTAGCGGGAGTAAATGAGCAGTTCTTC.

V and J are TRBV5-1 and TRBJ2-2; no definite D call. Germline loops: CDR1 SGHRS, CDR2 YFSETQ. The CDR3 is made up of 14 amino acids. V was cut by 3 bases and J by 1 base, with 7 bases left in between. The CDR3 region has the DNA TGCGCCAGCAGCTCCTCTATGAACACCGGGGAGCTGTTTTTT. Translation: CASSSSMNTGELFF.

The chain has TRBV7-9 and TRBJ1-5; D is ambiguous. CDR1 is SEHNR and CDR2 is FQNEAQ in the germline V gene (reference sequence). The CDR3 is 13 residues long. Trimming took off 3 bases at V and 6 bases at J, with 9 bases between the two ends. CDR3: CASSFDDTQPQHF. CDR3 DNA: TGTGCCAGCAGCTTTGATGACACTCAGCCCCAGCATTTT.

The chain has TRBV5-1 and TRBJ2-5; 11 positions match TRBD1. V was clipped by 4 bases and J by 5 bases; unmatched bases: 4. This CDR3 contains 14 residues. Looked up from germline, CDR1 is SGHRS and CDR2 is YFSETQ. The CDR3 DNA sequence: TGCGCCAGCAGCAGGGACAGGGGGGAGGAGACCCAGTACTTC. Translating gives CASSRDRGEETQYF.

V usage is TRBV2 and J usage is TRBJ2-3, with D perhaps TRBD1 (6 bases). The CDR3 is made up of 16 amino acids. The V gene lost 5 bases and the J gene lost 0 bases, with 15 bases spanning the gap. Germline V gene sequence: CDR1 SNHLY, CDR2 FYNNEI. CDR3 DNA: TGTGCCAGCAGTACCCCGAGGACAGCTAGCACAGATACGCAGTATTTT. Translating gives CASSTPRTASTDTQYF.

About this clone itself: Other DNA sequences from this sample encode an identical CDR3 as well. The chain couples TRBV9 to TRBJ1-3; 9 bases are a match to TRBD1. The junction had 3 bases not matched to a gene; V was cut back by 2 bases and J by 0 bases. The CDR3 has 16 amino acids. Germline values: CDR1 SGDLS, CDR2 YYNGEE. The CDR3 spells CASSVGQGPSGNTIYF. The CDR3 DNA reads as TGTGCCAGCAGCGTTGGACAGGGGCCCTCTGGAAACACCATATATTTT.

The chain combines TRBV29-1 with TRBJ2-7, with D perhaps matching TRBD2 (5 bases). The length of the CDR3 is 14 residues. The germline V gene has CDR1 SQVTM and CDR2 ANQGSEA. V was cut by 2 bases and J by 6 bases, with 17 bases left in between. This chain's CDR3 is CSVERVGVRGEQYF. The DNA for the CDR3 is TGCAGCGTTGAACGCGTGGGAGTTCGTGGCGAGCAGTACTTC.

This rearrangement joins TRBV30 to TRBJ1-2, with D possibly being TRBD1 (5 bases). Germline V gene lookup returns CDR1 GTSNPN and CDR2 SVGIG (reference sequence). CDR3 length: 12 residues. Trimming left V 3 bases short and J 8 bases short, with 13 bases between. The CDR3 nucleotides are TGTGCCTGGAGGGAGACAGACAACGGCTACACCTTC. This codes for CAWRETDNGYTF.

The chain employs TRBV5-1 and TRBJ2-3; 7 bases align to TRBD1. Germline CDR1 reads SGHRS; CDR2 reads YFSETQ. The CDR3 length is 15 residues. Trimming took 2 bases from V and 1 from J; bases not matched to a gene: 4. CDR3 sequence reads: CASSLVTGGTDTQYF. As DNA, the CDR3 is TGCGCCAGCAGCTTAGTAACAGGGGGCACAGATACGCAGTATTTT.

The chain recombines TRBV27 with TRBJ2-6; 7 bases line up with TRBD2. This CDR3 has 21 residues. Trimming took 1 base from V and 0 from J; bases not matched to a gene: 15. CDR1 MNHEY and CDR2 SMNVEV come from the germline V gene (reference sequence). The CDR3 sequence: CASSLFSAGVVTFSGANVLTF. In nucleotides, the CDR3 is TGTGCCAGCAGTTTATTTTCGGCGGGGGTCGTCACCTTCTCTGGGGCCAACGTCCTGACTTTC.

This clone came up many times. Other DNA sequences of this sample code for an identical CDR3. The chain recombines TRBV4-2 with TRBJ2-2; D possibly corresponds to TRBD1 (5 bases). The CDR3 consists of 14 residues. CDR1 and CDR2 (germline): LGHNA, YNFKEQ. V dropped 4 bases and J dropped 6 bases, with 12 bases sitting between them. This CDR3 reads CASSRPQGAGELFF. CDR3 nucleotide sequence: TGTGCCAGCAGCCGGCCCCAAGGGGCCGGGGAGCTGTTTTTT.

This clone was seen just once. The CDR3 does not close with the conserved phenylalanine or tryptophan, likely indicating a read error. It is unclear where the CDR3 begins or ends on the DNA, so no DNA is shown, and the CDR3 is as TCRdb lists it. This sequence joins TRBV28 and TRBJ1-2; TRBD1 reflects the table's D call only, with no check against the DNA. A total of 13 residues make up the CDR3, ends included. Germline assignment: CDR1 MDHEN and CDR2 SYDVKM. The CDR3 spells CASSPLARGIPIL.